A single sample is the source of the 6 T cell receptor beta chains below, sequenced in a study of CD8+CD57+ T cells in acquired aplastic anemia. Profiling of TCR beta VDJ combinations and CDR3 sequences used genomic DNA as template. TCRdb processed the reads anew with MiXCR; each CDR3 protein has one entry. This table has under 200,000 distinct CDR3 sequences, about half appearing once. Selection for sequencing was limited to patients who had shown CD8+CD57+ cell expansion by flow cytometry. The sequenced material came from sorted CD4+, CD8+, or CD8+CD57+ T cells (not recorded which) from PBMCs. The receptors originated from a human donor with aplastic anemia.

This clonotype has ten or more counts. The rearrangement uses TRBV11-2 and TRBJ2-5; a weak D match, TRBD2 (5 bases). Germline V gives CDR1 SGHAT, CDR2 FQNNGV. This CDR3 contains 15 residues. Trimming pared 2 bases from V and 2 bases from J, leaving 12 bases between. The CDR3 region is CASSLSSGVQETQYF. DNA of the CDR3: TGTGCCAGCAGCTTATCTTCCGGGGTGCAAGAGACCCAGTACTTC.

This clonotype was seen at least ten times. This rearrangement joins TRBV20-1 to TRBJ2-1, with 7 bases fitting TRBD2. V lost 0 bases, J lost 8 bases, and 10 bases stayed unmatched. The CDR3 covers 15 residues. In germline, CDR1 is DFQATT, CDR2 SNEGSKA (reference sequence). Here the CDR3 DNA reads TGCAGTGCTAGAGATATCCAGCGGGGAAGCTATGAGCAGTTCTTC. Its protein product is CSARDIQRGSYEQFF.

This clonotype was detected a few times. The V gene is TRBV20-1, the J gene TRBJ1-2, with 7 bases lining up with TRBD1. The CDR3 is made up of 15 amino acids. Germline V lookup: CDR1 DFQATT, CDR2 SNEGSKA (reference sequence). V dropped 0 bases and J dropped 3; count of bases not matched to a gene: 7. CDR3 sequence reads: CSARDEKGADYGYTF. The CDR3 region has the DNA TGCAGTGCTAGAGATGAAAAGGGGGCGGACTATGGCTACACCTTC.

This clonotype was seen a handful of times. This chain's CDR3 is CATSRDTYEQYF. The CDR3, as DNA: TGTGCCACCAGCAGAGATACCTACGAGCAGTACTTC. V usage is TRBV15 and J usage is TRBJ2-7; D gene unclear. V was cut by 0 bases and J by 2 bases, with 2 bases left in between. This CDR3 is built from 12 residues. Germline V lookup: CDR1 LNHNV, CDR2 YYDKDF (reference sequence).

The V and J genes are TRBV10-3 and TRBJ2-2; D call uncertain. Trimming stripped 4 bases from V and 7 bases from J, with 10 bases between. The CDR3 covers 13 residues. CDR1 ENHRY and CDR2 SYGVKD come from the germline V gene. CDR3 bases: TGTGCCATCAGTGGCTCGTCAGGCGGGGAGCTGTTTTTT. This translates into CAISGSSGGELFF.

This clonotype appeared once. The chain is built from TRBV12-3 or TRBV12-4 and TRBJ1-1, with D maybe TRBD1 (6 bases). V lost 5 bases, J lost 4 bases, and 20 bases lay in between. The CDR3 is made up of 16 amino acids. The CDR3 protein is CASSPPGAGVSTEAFF. CDR3 DNA sequence: TGTGCCAGCAGTCCGCCCGGCGCAGGGGTGTCCACTGAAGCTTTCTTT.